This T cell receptor (beta chain) comes out of a study of regulatory and conventional T cells in RAG deficiency. This clone was observed a few times. The ends lost 7 bases at V and 4 bases at J; junction bases unmatched: 4. Germline CDR1 is ENHRY and CDR2 is SYGVKD. This CDR3 spans 13 amino acids. Produced via immunoSEQ multiplex PCR; TCRdb's table is partial and in-frame only. The table lists tens of thousands of clones, around 96% of them singletons, with roughly 0.32% in the top ten. Genomic DNA came from blood conventional CD4+ T cells gated CD25-low CD127-high. These records were also assigned to another study, of regulatory T cells. This second report adds: Amplification used 52 TRBV primers and 13 TRBJ primers.

This chain links TRBV10-3 with TRBJ1-2; 9 bases map to TRBD1. The receptor comes from a human donor in good health. What was sequenced was CD25- CD4+ T cells sorted from blood. CDR3 in amino acids: CAITGQGFYGYTF. Here the CDR3 DNA reads TGTGCCATCACCGGACAGGGGTTCTATGGCTACACCTTC.